This is a list of T cell receptor beta chains from one sample in a study of blood T cell repertoires in COVID-19. Method: immunoSEQ multiplex PCR; TCRdb's copy keeps in-frame clones and lacks some. This sample carries 270,000 or so clones, 83% of them seen once, and the ten largest clones take around a tenth. The source material was peripheral blood. Receptor source: a woman aged 45-60 years who had recovered from COVID-19. Both conserved end residues are part of each CDR3. The D gene is left open where the match is weak. Clone size appears in some rows only: once, few, many, or a class for an expanded clone.

j_gene	abundance	d_gene	v_gene	CDR3nt	CDR3aa
TRBJ1-2	-	-	TRBV19	TGTGCCAGTAGTGACTCCCACTATGGCTACACCTTC	CASSDSHYGYTF
TRBJ2-1	-	TRBD1	TRBV5-1	TGCGCCAGCAGCTTTTACAAGAACTGGGGACAGAAAATTGAGGCCGGGAATGAGCAGTTCTTC	CASSFYKNWGQKIEAGNEQFF
TRBJ2-1	-	-	TRBV6-5	TGTGCCAGCAGGGCCATCGATGAGCAGTTCTTC	CASRAIDEQFF
TRBJ2-3	-	TRBD1	TRBV4-3	TGCGCCAGCAGCCAAGAAAGGGGGCAGGTTTCAGATACGCAGTATTTT	CASSQERGQVSDTQYF
TRBJ2-1	-	-	TRBV19	TGTGCCAGTAAGGAGGGCTACAATGAGCAGTTCTTC	CASKEGYNEQFF
TRBJ1-1	-	-	TRBV12-5	TGTGCTAGTGGTCTGGGGGTAGGGAGCACTGAAGCTTTCTTT	CASGLGVGSTEAFF
TRBJ1-5	-	TRBD1	TRBV19	TGTGCCACCTCGGGACAGAGAAATCAGCCCCAGCATTTT	CATSGQRNQPQHF
TRBJ1-4	-	TRBD1	TRBV5-6	TGTGCCAGCAGCTTTAAACAGGGGGCGGAGGAAAAACTGTTTTTT	CASSFKQGAEEKLFF
TRBJ2-5	-	TRBD2	TRBV3-1/TRBV3-2	TGTGCCAGCAGCCAAGGTAAGGGTCGGACTAGCGGGCTTGCCTACCAAGAGACCCAGTACTTC	CASSQGKGRTSGLAYQETQYF
TRBJ1-1	-	TRBD1	TRBV7-3	TGTGCCAGCAGCAGGACAGGGCCGAACACTGAAGCTTTCTTT	CASSRTGPNTEAFF
TRBJ1-2	-	-	TRBV30	TGTGCCTTGAAGAGGTATGGCTACACCTTC	CALKRYGYTF
TRBJ2-2	-	TRBD1	TRBV11-2	TGTGCCAGCAGCCCTCGGACAGGGCGAGCGAACACCGGGGAGCTGTTTTTT	CASSPRTGRANTGELFF
TRBJ2-7	few	TRBD1	TRBV28	TGTGCCAGCAGGGGGACAGGTGTTAGTTACGAGCAGTACTTC	CASRGTGVSYEQYF
TRBJ2-7	-	TRBD2	TRBV27	TGTGCCAGCAGTGCCTCGGGAGGGATTCTCTCCTACGAGCAGTACTTC	CASSASGGILSYEQYF
TRBJ2-7	-	-	TRBV24-1	TGTGCCACCAGTGGTTCACACGGACAGAGCGCCTACGAGCAGTACTTC	CATSGSHGQSAYEQYF
TRBJ1-5	-	-	TRBV11-2	TGTGCCAGCAGCCCCCAGGAACAAAACCTCTGCAATCAGCCCCAGCATTTT	CASSPQEQNLCNQPQHF
TRBJ2-6	-	-	TRBV24-1	TGTGCCACAGGTGCGGGTACTGGGGCCAACGTCCTGACTTTC	CATGAGTGANVLTF
TRBJ2-3	-	TRBD1	TRBV10-3	TGTGCCATCAGGACAGGGGTTTCTTCAGATACGCAGTATTTT	CAIRTGVSSDTQYF
TRBJ2-3	-	TRBD2	TRBV6-2/TRBV6-3	TGTGCCAGCAGTAAACTAGCGGGAGGAACAGATACGCAGTATTTT	CASSKLAGGTDTQYF
TRBJ1-1	-	TRBD1	TRBV6-2/TRBV6-3	TGTGCCAGCAGTGGACAGGGCATGAACACTGAAGCTTTCTTT	CASSGQGMNTEAFF
TRBJ2-5	-	TRBD2	TRBV7-9	TGTGCCAGCAGCGCGCCCACTAGCGGCGGTTTAAAGACCCAGTACTTC	CASSAPTSGGLKTQYF
TRBJ2-1	-	TRBD2	TRBV4-3	TGCGCCAGCAGCCAAGATTATAGGGGCGGGAGCCATACGTTCTTC	CASSQDYRGGSHTFF
TRBJ2-7	-	TRBD2	TRBV7-2	TGTGCCAGCAGCACCGGGACTATTGAGCAGTACTTC	CASSTGTIEQYF
TRBJ1-1	-	TRBD1	TRBV7-9	TGTGCCAGCAGCTTAGCGTTGGGACAGGGGGCTGAAGCTTTCTTT	CASSLALGQGAEAFF
TRBJ1-4	-	TRBD1	TRBV19	TGTGCCAGTAGTATAGCAGGGGGCGCAGAAAAACTGTTTTTT	CASSIAGGAEKLFF
TRBJ2-1	once	-	TRBV5-1	TGCGCCAGCAGCTTGCCCACCAGTACCCAGAACAATGAGCAGTTCTTC	CASSLPTSTQNNEQFF
TRBJ1-1	-	TRBD1	TRBV9	TGTGCCAGCAGTGCAGCGACAGGGGTCACTGAAGCTTTCTTT	CASSAATGVTEAFF
TRBJ1-3	-	TRBD1	TRBV5-5	TGTGCCAGCAGCTACGGACAGGGGACTGGAAACACCATATATTTT	CASSYGQGTGNTIYF
TRBJ2-7	-	TRBD1	TRBV2	TGTGCCAGGGAAGCCGGGACAGGGGGCTACGAGCAGTACTTC	CAREAGTGGYEQYF
TRBJ1-6	-	-	TRBV9	TGTGCCAGCAGCCCCGGGGGGTCCTATAATTCACCCCTCCACTTT	CASSPGGSYNSPLHF
TRBJ1-2	-	TRBD1	TRBV12-5	TGTGCTACAAAGGGGGCACCTTATGGCTACACCTTC	CATKGAPYGYTF
TRBJ2-3	-	TRBD2	TRBV2	TGTGCCAGCTGCGGGGGATTAAGCACAGATACGCAGTATTTT	CASCGGLSTDTQYF